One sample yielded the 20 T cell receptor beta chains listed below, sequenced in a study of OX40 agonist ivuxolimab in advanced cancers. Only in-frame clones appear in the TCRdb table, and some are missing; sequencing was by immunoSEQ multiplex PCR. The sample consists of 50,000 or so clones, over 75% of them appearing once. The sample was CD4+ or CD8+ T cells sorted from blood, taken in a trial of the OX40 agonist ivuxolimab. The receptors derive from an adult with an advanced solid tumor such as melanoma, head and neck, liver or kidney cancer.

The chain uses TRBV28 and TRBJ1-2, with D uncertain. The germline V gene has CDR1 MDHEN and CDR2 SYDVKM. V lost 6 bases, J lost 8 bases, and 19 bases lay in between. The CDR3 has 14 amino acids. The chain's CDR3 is CASSPSYGVGGYTF. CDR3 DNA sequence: TGTGCCAGCAGCCCTAGTTACGGGGTTGGGGGCTACACCTTC.

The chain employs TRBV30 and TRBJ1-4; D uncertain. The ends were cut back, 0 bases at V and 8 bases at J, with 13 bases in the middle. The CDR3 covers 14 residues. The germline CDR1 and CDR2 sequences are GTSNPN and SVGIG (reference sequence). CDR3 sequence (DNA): TGTGCCTGGAGTGTAAGGCGAGGAAGGGAAAAACTGTTTTTT. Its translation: CAWSVRRGREKLFF.

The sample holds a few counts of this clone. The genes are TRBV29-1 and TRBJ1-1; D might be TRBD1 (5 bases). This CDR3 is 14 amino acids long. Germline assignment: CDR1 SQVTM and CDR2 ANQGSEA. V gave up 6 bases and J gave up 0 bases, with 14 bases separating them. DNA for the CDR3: TGCAGCGTCCAGGGTGGGGTGATGAACACTGAAGCTTTCTTT. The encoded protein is CSVQGGVMNTEAFF.

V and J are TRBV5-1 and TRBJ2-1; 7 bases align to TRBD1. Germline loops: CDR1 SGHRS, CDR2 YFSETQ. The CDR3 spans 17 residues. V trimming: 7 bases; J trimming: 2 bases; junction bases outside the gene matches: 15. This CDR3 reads CASRLQSTGTAYNEQFF. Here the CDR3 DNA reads TGCGCCAGCCGCCTTCAATCCACCGGGACAGCCTACAATGAGCAGTTCTTC.

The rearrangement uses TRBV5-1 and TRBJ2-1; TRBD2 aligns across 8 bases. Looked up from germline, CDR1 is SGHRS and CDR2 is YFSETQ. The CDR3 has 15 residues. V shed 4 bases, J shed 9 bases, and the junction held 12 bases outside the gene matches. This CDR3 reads CASSPASGGLGEQFF. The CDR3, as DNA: TGCGCCAGCAGCCCGGCCAGCGGGGGTTTGGGTGAGCAGTTCTTC.

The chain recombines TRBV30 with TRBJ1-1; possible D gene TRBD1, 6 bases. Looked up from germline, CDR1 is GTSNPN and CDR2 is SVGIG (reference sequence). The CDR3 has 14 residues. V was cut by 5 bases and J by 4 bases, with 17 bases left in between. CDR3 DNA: TGTGCCTGGGGAGGGTACAGGGAGGGCACTGAAGCTTTCTTT. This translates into CAWGGYREGTEAFF.

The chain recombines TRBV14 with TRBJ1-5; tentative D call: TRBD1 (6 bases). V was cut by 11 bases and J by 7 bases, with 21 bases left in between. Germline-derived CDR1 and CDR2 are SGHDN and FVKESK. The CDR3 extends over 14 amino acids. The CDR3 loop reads CAPVSAGARQPQHF. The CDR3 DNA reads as TGTGCCCCCGTATCCGCAGGGGCACGACAGCCCCAGCATTTT.

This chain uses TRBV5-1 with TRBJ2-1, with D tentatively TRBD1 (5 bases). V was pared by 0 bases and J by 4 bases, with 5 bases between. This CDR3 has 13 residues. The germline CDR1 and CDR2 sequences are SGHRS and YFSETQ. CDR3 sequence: CASSLGQYNEQFF. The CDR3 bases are TGCGCCAGCAGCTTGGGACAGTACAATGAGCAGTTCTTC.

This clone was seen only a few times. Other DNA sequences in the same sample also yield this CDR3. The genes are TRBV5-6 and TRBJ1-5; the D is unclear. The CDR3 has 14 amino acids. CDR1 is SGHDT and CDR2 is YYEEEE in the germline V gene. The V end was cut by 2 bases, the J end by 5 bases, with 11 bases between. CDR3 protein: CASSLGSVDQPQHF. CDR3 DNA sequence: TGTGCCAGCAGCTTAGGGAGTGTGGATCAGCCCCAGCATTTT.

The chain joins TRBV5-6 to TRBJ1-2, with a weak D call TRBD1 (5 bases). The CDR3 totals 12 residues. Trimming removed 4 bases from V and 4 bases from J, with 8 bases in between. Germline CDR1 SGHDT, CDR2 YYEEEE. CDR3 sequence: CASSRDPYGYTF. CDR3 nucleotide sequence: TGTGCCAGCAGCCGGGACCCCTATGGCTACACCTTC.

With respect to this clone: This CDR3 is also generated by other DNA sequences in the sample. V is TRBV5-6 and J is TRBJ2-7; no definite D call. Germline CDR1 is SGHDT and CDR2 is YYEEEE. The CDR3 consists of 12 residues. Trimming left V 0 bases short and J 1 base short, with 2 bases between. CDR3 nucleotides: TGTGCCAGCAGCTTGGTATCCTACGAGCAGTACTTC. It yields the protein CASSLVSYEQYF.

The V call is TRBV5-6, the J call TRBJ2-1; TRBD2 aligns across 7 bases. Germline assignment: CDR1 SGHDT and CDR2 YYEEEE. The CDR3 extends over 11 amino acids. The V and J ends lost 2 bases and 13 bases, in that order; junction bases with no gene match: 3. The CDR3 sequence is CASSFKGLQFF. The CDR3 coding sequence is TGTGCCAGCAGCTTTAAGGGACTACAGTTCTTC.

The CDR3 nucleotides are TGTGCCAGCAGGCCCACCAACACCGGGGAGCTGTTTTTT. This gives the protein CASRPTNTGELFF. V usage is TRBV11-3 and J usage is TRBJ2-2; D is unclear. This CDR3 is 13 amino acids long. Trimming removed 6 bases at V and 2 bases at J, with 7 bases between. Germline V lookup: CDR1 SGHNT, CDR2 YENEEA.

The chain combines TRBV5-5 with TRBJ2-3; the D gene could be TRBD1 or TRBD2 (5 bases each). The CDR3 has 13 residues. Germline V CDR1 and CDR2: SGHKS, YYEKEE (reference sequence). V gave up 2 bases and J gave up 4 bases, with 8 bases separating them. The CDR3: CASSFEGSDTQYF. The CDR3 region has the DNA TGTGCCAGCAGCTTCGAGGGGTCAGATACGCAGTATTTT.

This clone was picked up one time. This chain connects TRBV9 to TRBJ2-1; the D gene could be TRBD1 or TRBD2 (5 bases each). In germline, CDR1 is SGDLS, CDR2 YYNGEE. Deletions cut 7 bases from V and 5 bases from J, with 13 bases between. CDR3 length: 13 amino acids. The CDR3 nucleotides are TGTGCCAGCGGTTCGGGGCGGGACAATGAGCAGTTCTTC. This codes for CASGSGRDNEQFF.

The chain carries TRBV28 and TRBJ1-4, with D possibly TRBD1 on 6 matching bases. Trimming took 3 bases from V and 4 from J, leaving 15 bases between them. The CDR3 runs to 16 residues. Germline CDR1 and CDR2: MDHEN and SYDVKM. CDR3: CASSFWPGQLNEKLFF. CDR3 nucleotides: TGTGCCAGCAGTTTTTGGCCCGGACAGCTTAATGAAAAACTGTTTTTT.

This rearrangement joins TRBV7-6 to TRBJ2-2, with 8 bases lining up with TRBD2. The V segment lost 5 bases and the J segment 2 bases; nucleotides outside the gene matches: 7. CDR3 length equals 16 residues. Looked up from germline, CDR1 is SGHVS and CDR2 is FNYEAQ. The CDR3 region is CASSPISGRNTGELFF. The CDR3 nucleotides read TGTGCCAGCAGCCCGATCAGCGGGAGAAACACCGGGGAGCTGTTTTTT.

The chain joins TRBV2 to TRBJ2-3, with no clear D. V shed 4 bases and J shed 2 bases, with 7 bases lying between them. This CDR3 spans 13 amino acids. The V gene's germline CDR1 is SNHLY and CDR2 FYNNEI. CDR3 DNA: TGTGCCAGCAGTGTAACACCCACAGATACGCAGTATTTT. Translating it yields CASSVTPTDTQYF.

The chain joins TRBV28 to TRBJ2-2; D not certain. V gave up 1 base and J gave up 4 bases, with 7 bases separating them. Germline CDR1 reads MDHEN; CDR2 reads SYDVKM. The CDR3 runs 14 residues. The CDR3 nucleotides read TGTGCCAGCAGTTTATTTTCTTTCACCGGGGAGCTGTTTTTT. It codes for CASSLFSFTGELFF.

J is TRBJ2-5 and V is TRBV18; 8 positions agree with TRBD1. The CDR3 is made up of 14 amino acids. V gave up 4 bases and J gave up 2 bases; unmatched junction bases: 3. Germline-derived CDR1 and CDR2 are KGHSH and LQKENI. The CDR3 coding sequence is TGTGCCAGCTCACAAGACAGGGGTCAAGAGACCCAGTACTTC. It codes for CASSQDRGQETQYF.